The 6 T cell receptor beta chains below come from one sample, sequenced in a study of PD-1 blockade in classical Hodgkin lymphoma. As for time point: cycle 4 day 1 (C4D1), after more than 5 weeks of nivolumab. Relapses following autologous stem cell transplantation were seen in all patients, with brentuximab vedotin exposure varying. Method: immunoSEQ multiplex PCR; TCRdb's copy keeps in-frame clones and lacks some. In the table there are fewer than 55,000 clones, approximately 80% of which are singletons. Sequenced material: peripheral blood mononuclear cells (PBMCs), taken before the fourth cycle of nivolumab. Source of these receptors: a human donor with classical Hodgkin lymphoma.

The chain combines TRBV4-3 with TRBJ1-6; the match to TRBD1 covers 9 bases. The CDR3 runs to 17 residues. CDR1 LGHNA and CDR2 YSLEER come from the germline V gene. J lost 9 bases, V lost 3 bases, and 12 bases had no gene match. The CDR3 DNA reads TGCGCCAGCAGCCAGGCGCCCCCGCGGGACAGGGCTTCACCCCTCCACTTT. It translates to CASSQAPPRDRASPLHF.

The CDR3 sequence: CASSLTSGRALRNEQFF. The CDR3 DNA sequence: TGTGCCAGCAGTTTGACTAGCGGGAGGGCCCTTCGAAATGAGCAGTTCTTC. The chain couples TRBV27 to TRBJ2-1; 14 positions agree with TRBD2. The CDR3 spans 17 residues. Losses at the gene ends were 3 bases for V and 7 bases for J; bases not matched to a gene: 8. Per the germline V gene, CDR1 is MNHEY and CDR2 is SMNVEV (reference sequence).

This clone was picked up one time. The gene calls are TRBV2 and TRBJ1-2; D gene ambiguous. Trimming removed 2 bases at V and 4 bases at J, with 8 bases between. This CDR3 spans 13 amino acids. Germline loops: CDR1 SNHLY, CDR2 FYNNEI. DNA for the CDR3: TGTGCCAGCAGTGAAAATACAGCCTATGGCTACACCTTC. Amino acids: CASSENTAYGYTF.

This chain connects TRBV6-6 to TRBJ2-7; possibly TRBD1 for D (5 bases). The CDR3 covers 12 residues. The ends were cut back, 6 bases at V and 3 bases at J, with 9 bases in the middle. Germline V gene lookup returns CDR1 MNHNY and CDR2 SVGAGI (reference sequence). The CDR3 DNA is TGTGCCAGCAGACCCCAGGGCTACGAGCAGTACTTC. It codes for CASRPQGYEQYF.

This clone appeared once. The chain is built from TRBV6-6 and TRBJ2-7, with D hard to call. Trimming removed 4 bases from V and 4 bases from J, with 5 bases in between. Germline V gene data show CDR1 as MNHNY and CDR2 as SVGAGI (reference sequence). This CDR3 comprises 11 residues. The CDR3 nucleotides read TGTGCCAGCAGTTTAGGATACGAGCAGTACTTC. It encodes CASSLGYEQYF.

The chain has TRBV7-3 and TRBJ2-1; D gene uncertain. V was cut by 2 bases and J by 2 bases, with 10 bases left in between. The germline CDR1 and CDR2 sequences are SGHTA and FQGTGA. The CDR3 is 15 amino acids. The CDR3 nucleotides are TGTGCCAGCAGCTTAGGGCGCCCAGCCTACAATGAGCAGTTCTTC. Its translation: CASSLGRPAYNEQFF.